This T cell receptor (beta chain) was retrieved from a study of control samples from healthy donors and cancer patients (dated by TCRdb to the early 2020s). The library was obtained by the immunoSEQ multiplex PCR assay. In its TCRdb copy, this immuneACCESS table keeps in-frame sequences only and misses some clones. Where compared with another copy, unresolved V genes explain less than half of these, and the others have no known cause. This sample comprises under 95,000 clones, roughly 92% of them detected only once. The leading ten clones occupy 0.85% to 1% of the sample. With respect to this clone: Its antigen remains undetermined. Per-nucleotide qualities are absent, and no much larger clonotype sits a single base away.

CDR1 and CDR2 are drawn from the germline V gene: WSHSY, SAAADI. V gives up 2 bases and J gives up 2 bases, and the segment between their germline ends measures 12 bases. The CDR3 has 15 amino acids, counting the end cysteine and phenylalanine. The retained sequence is limited to the CDR3, 45 bases, with the frame set at the first base. This sequence was found in a woman aged 25 to 45 in good health. The rearranged segments are TRBV10-2 and TRBJ1-2; the D region possibly corresponds to TRBD1 (6 bases align). The source material was blood. The CDR3 in this case is CASSEGGTPNYGYTF. The base sequence is TGCGCCAGCAGTGAGGGGGGGACACCGAACTATGGCTACACCTTC.